This T cell receptor beta chain is from a study of T cell responses to AZD1222 COVID-19 vaccine (dated by TCRdb to 2020 to 2023). At the level of the whole study: TCR sequencing covered fewer than 250 trial participants: around 210 given two doses of AZD1222 and approximately 25 given two doses of MenACWY control vaccine. Trial participants were enrolled by age into subgroups of 18-55, 56-69 and 70-plus years, and around 140, 26 and 57 TCR-sequenced participants, respectively, were included in these subgroups. What the authors observed across the whole study: Participants were mostly white British and included more females than males, and it was suggested by the authors that clonal diversity may have been underestimated. Only five to seven AZD1222 recipients were SARS-CoV-2 seropositive at baseline, limiting conclusions about previously exposed vaccinees. The vaccine-associated CD4 TCRs covered the entire spike protein, and the dominant responses fell in regions 160-218 and 743-854. After two AZD1222 doses, both the breadth and the depth of spike-specific TCRs were significantly higher than at day 0 and than in MenACWY recipients. No day 14 peak-response samples were available, so repertoires were characterized only after the peak T cell response. Nearly half of unique spike-specific TCRs reportedly recognized epitopes outside regions mutated in the B.1.351 and B.1.1.7 variants. In the small 56-69-year group, the increase in depth fell short of significance, most likely because of low power.

Reading the label with the study, this specimen's time point is: about 28 days (+/-7) after the second vaccine dose. AZD1222 recipients with second doses at about 4 weeks or about 12 weeks were pooled, because spike-specific TCR depth and breadth did not differ between schedules. Vaccinee samples came from UK trials COV001 and COV002, including a single-blind randomized controlled phase 2/3 trial of AZD1222 (ChAdOx1 nCoV-19) in healthy adults. For TCRbeta chain sequencing, PBMC samples from trial participants were taken at day 0 and at day 28 after the second dose. The CDR3 regions of human TCRbeta chains were analyzed by immunosequencing. The authors' pipeline ran thus. Repertoire TCRs were checked for matches against a reference library of SARS-CoV-2-specific TCRs that had been generated using the MIRA antigen-specificity platform. Breadth meant the fraction of unique TCRs that were SARS-CoV-2-associated, whereas depth meant the fraction of total T cells that were SARS-CoV-2-associated. Using the MIRA data, every spike-specific TCR was mapped to the spike region that the TCR reacted to and assigned to either a CD4 or a CD8 class. Log10-transformed breadth and depth values were compared by one-way ANOVA with Sidak's multiple comparisons tests. TCRdb took this table from immuneACCESS and kept in-frame rearrangements with V and J called. Such tables lack part of the clones; where checked against another copy, unresolved V genes explain under half of the gap, and the rest is unexplained. The V and J calls and clone size are taken from that table; D and trimming were inferred from the DNA. For this sample the table gives 55,000 to 65,000 clones, of which 60% to 85% were detected only once. Over 3% of the sample lies in the top ten.

Concerning this clone: Its antigen is currently not known. Within one base of it there is no much larger clone, and no base qualities were kept.

The CDR3 runs 12 amino acids, cysteine and phenylalanine included. Of the read, only the CDR3 DNA is kept; its 36 bases are in frame from base 1. The germline V end is reduced by 8 bases and the J end by 8 bases; junction bases left unmatched: 8. CDR1 and CDR2, per the germline V gene, are MGHDK and SYGVNS. The sequences come from peripheral blood, collected 28 days after the second AZD1222 dose. The sequence was obtained from an adult who received the AZD1222 COVID-19 vaccine. The chain uses TRBV25-1 and TRBJ1-2; a stretch of 7 junction bases matches TRBD1. At the DNA level, the sequence is TGTGCCAGCCGGAGGGAGGGGGCGGGCTACACCTTC. This codes for CASRREGAGYTF.